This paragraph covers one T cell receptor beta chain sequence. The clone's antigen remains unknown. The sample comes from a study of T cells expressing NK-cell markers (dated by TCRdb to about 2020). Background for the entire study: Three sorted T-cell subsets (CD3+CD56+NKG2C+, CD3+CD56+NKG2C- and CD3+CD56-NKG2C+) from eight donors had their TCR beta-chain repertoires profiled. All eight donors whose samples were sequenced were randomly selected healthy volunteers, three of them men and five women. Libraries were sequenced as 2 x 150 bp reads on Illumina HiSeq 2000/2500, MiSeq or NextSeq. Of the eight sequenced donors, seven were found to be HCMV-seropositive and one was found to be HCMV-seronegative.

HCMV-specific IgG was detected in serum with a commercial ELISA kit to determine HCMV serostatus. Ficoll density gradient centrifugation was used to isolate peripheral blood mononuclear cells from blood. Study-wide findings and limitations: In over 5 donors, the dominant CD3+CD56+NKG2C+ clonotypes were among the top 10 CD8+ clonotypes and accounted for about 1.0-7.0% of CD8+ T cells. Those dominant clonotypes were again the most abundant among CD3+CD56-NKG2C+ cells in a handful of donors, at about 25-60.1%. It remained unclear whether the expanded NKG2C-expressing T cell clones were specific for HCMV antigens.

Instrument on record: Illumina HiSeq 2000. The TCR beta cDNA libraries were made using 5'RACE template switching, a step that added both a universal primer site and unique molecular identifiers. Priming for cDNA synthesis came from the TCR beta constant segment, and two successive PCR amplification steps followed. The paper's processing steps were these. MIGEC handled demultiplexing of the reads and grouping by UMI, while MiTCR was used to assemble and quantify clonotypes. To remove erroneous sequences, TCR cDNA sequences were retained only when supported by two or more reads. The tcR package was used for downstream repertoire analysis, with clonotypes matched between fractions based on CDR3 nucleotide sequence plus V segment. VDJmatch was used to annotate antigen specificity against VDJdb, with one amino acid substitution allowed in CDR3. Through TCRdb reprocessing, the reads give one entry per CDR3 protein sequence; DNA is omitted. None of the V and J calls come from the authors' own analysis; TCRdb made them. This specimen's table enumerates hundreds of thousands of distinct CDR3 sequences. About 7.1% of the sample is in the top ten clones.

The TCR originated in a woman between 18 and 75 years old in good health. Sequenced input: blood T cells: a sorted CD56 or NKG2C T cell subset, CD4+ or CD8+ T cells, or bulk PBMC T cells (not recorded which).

This receptor carries the CDR3 CASSSDGYQPQHF. The rearranged chain carries TRBV6-5 and TRBJ1-5. CDR1 and CDR2, per the germline V gene, are MNHEY and SVGAGI. The CDR3 runs 13 residues from the cysteine to the phenylalanine. Nucleotide data are not available.